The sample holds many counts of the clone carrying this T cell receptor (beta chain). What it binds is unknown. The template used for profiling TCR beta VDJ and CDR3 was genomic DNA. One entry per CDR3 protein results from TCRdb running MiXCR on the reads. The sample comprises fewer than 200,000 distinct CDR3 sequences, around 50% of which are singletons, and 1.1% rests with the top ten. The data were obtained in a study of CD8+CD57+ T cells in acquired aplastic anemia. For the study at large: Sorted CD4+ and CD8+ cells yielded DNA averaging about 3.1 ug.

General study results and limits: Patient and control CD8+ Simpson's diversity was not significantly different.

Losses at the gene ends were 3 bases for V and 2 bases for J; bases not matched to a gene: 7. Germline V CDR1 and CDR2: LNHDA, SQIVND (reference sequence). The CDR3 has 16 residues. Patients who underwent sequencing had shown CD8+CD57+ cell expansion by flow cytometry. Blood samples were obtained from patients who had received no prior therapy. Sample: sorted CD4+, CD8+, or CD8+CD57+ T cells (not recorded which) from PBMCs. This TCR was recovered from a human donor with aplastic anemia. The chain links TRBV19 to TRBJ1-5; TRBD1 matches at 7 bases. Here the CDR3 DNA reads TGTGCCAGTAGTATCCCAGACAGGGTAGGCAATCAGCCCCAGCATTTT. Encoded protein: CASSIPDRVGNQPQHF.